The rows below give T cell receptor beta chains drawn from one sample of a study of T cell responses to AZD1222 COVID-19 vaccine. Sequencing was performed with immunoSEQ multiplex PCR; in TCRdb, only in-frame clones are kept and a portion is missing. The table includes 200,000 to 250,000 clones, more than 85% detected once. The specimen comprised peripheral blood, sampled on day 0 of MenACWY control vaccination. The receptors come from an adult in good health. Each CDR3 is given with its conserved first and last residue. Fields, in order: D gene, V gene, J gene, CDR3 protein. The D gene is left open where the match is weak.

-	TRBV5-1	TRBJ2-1	CASSLGAYEQFF
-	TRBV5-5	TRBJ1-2	CASSRQELAGYTF
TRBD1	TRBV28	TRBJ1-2	CASTQGARVYGYTF
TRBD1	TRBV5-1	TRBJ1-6	CASSLEGQGYSPLHF
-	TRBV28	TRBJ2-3	CASGGSKGFADTQYF
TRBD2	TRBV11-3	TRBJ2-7	CASISRLAGAQPSYEQYF
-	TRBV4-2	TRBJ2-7	CASSQVNTGYEQYF
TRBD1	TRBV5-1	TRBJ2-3	CASSLLQGGADTQYF
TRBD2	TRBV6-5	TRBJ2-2	CASNLAGANTGELFF
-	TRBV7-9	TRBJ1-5	CASSSKSSNQPQHF
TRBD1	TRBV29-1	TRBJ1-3	CSVGDRPTIYF
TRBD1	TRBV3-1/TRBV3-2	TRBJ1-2	CASSHGGTANYGYTF
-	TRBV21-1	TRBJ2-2	CASSKARQGNGTGELFF